These 29 T cell receptor beta chains came from one sample sequenced in a study of blood T cell repertoires in COVID-19. The table came from immunoSEQ multiplex PCR; TCRdb's copy has only in-frame clones and leaves some out. The sample yields approximately 470,000 clones, roughly nine tenths seen once. Sequencing used PBMCs or T cells enriched from blood (not recorded which). The origin of the receptors is a woman under 30 who had recovered from COVID-19.

The chain carries TRBV18 and TRBJ2-1; the match to TRBD2 covers 7 bases. Germline V gives CDR1 KGHSH, CDR2 LQKENI. CDR3 length: 16 amino acids. With V trimmed by 2 bases and J by 6 bases, 10 bases remained unmatched. CDR3 DNA sequence: TGTGCCAGCTCACCAATGAGCGGGACTCAGAGCAATGAGCAGTTCTTC. Protein product: CASSPMSGTQSNEQFF.

J is TRBJ1-1 and V is TRBV18, with a weak D call TRBD1 (6 bases). This CDR3 region has 13 residues. Germline V CDR1 and CDR2: KGHSH, LQKENI. Trimming removed 10 bases from V and 5 bases from J, with 17 bases in between. The CDR3 DNA reads TGTGCCACCAAACAGGGAAAAACTACTGAAGCTTTCTTT. This sequence encodes CATKQGKTTEAFF.

CDR3: CASSLAGAEAFF. The CDR3 nucleotides are TGTGCCAGCAGCTTAGCCGGGGCTGAAGCTTTCTTT. This chain joins TRBV7-2 and TRBJ1-1; D remains ambiguous. Germline V gives CDR1 SGHTA, CDR2 FQGNSA. This CDR3 region has 12 residues. Trimming shortened V by 0 bases and J by 6 bases, and 5 bases separated the two germline ends.

CDR3 sequence: CASSVNTDTQYF. CDR3 in DNA: TGTGCCAGCAGCGTCAACACAGATACGCAGTATTTT. The V gene is TRBV9, the J gene TRBJ2-3; D is ambiguous. V lost 2 bases and J 2 bases, leaving 3 bases between the germline ends. Looked up from germline, CDR1 is SGDLS and CDR2 is YYNGEE. The CDR3 has 12 amino acids.

The rearrangement uses TRBV7-2 and TRBJ1-2; 8 nucleotides agree with TRBD1. There are 15 residues in the CDR3. V trimming: 5 bases; J trimming: 8 bases; junction bases outside the gene matches: 13. Germline V CDR1 and CDR2: SGHTA, FQGNSA. CDR3 region: CASSPQTGETRGYTF. DNA for the CDR3: TGTGCCAGCAGCCCCCAGACAGGGGAGACAAGAGGCTACACCTTC.

The V call is TRBV27, the J call TRBJ1-4; 7 positions agree with TRBD1. Unmatched junction bases numbered 11, after V lost 0 bases and J lost 4 bases. The CDR3 is 18 amino acids. Per germline, CDR1 MNHEY and CDR2 SMNVEV (reference sequence). The CDR3 region has the DNA TGTGCCAGCAGTTTATCCCCCCTCAGACAGGGACTTAATGAAAAACTGTTTTTT. This translates into CASSLSPLRQGLNEKLFF.

The J gene is TRBJ2-1, the V gene TRBV24-1; the D gene is possibly TRBD1 (5 bases). V lost 9 bases to trimming and J lost 8 bases, with 10 bases between them. The CDR3 is 11 amino acids. Germline V gene lookup returns CDR1 KGHDR and CDR2 SFDVKD. The CDR3 DNA is TGTGCCACCGGGCAGGGCGATGAGCAGTTCTTC. It is translated as CATGQGDEQFF.

The chain carries TRBV27 and TRBJ1-2; D ambiguous. V was cut by 3 bases and J by 8 bases, with 13 bases left in between. The CDR3 loop spans 13 amino acids. Germline CDR1 and CDR2: MNHEY and SMNVEV (reference sequence). The CDR3 bases are TGTGCCAGCAGTTTGGTCTCAGGAAAAGGCTACACCTTC. This encodes CASSLVSGKGYTF.

The rearrangement joins TRBV12-3 or TRBV12-4 to TRBJ1-1, with 8 nucleotides matching TRBD1. The CDR3 length is 13 residues. J was trimmed by 5 bases and V by 7 bases; bases with no gene match: 6. The CDR3 nucleotides are TGTGCCAGCACCGGGACAGGAGGTACTGAAGCTTTCTTT. It is translated as CASTGTGGTEAFF.

The V and J genes are TRBV19 and TRBJ1-3, with D possibly TRBD1 on 6 matching bases. Trimming cost V 8 bases and J 0 bases, with 14 bases left between them. CDR1 LNHDA and CDR2 SQIVND come from the germline V gene (reference sequence). The CDR3 is 15 amino acids. The DNA of the CDR3 is TGTGCCAGTCGGGACAACGGAAACTCTGGAAACACCATATATTTT. As protein: CASRDNGNSGNTIYF.

The chain is built from TRBV3-1 (or the pseudogene TRBV3-2) and TRBJ1-1, with 7 bases lining up with TRBD1. Germline CDR1 is LGHDT and CDR2 is YNNKEL (reference sequence). V was clipped by 6 bases and J by 1 base; unmatched bases: 2. The CDR3 is 13 residues long. The CDR3 bases are TGTGCCAGCAGAGGGGACAGGAACACTGAAGCTTTCTTT. It codes for CASRGDRNTEAFF.

V gene TRBV5-6 combines with J gene TRBJ2-3; 7 bases are shared with TRBD1. Germline CDR1 SGHDT, CDR2 YYEEEE. The CDR3 extends over 12 amino acids. J was trimmed by 14 bases and V by 5 bases; bases with no gene match: 11. Here the CDR3 reads CASSIRDHRGYF. As DNA, the CDR3 is TGTGCCAGCAGTATACGGGACCACAGGGGGTATTTT.

The V gene is TRBV28, the J gene TRBJ2-1, with TRBD2 matching 8 bases. V lost 6 bases to trimming and J lost 3 bases; unmatched junction nucleotides: 16. The CDR3 totals 18 residues. The V gene's germline CDR1 is MDHEN and CDR2 SYDVKM. The CDR3 coding sequence is TGTGCCAGCAGCGCTACCCCTCCTCGGGGGGGCCTCTACAATGAGCAGTTCTTC. Protein: CASSATPPRGGLYNEQFF.

Turning to this clone: Other nucleotide sequences in the sample specify the same CDR3. J is TRBJ1-1 and V is TRBV5-1; no clear D. V lost 0 bases and J lost 2, with 11 bases in between. The germline V gene has CDR1 SGHRS and CDR2 YFSETQ. This CDR3 region has 15 residues. The CDR3 DNA reads TGCGCCAGCAGCTTGGAACCTAACGCCAACACTGAAGCTTTCTTT. Translation: CASSLEPNANTEAFF.

This sequence joins TRBV11-2 and TRBJ2-5; possibly TRBD2 for D (7 bases). Germline loops: CDR1 SGHAT, CDR2 FQNNGV. Trimming removed 3 bases from V and 5 bases from J, with 13 bases in between. The CDR3 covers 14 residues. The CDR3 DNA follows: TGTGCCAGCAGCTTGGCAAGGGGGGGGGAGACCCAGTACTTC. Its protein product is CASSLARGGETQYF.

This rearrangement joins TRBV19 to TRBJ1-2, with TRBD1 matching over 7 bases. V was pared by 6 bases and J by 11 bases, with 12 bases of the junction left unmatched. This CDR3 spans 13 amino acids. The germline V gene encodes CDR1 LNHDA and CDR2 SQIVND (reference sequence). The CDR3 DNA follows: TGTGCCAGTAGCATCGGGACAGAAACTGTATACACCTTC. Amino acids: CASSIGTETVYTF.

The chain joins TRBV5-8 to TRBJ1-1, with D possibly being TRBD1 (6 bases). Germline V CDR1 and CDR2: SGHTS, YDEGEE. Trimming took 5 bases from V and 1 from J, leaving 12 bases between them. The CDR3 is made up of 14 amino acids. CDR3 protein: CASSYLQGNTEAFF. The CDR3 nucleotides read TGTGCCAGCAGTTACCTACAGGGGAACACTGAAGCTTTCTTT.

The table lists this clone with a few counts. J is TRBJ1-6 and V is TRBV3-1 (or the pseudogene TRBV3-2); 7 bases fit TRBD1. The CDR3 totals 13 residues. With V trimmed by 6 bases and J by 10 bases, 6 bases remained unmatched. Germline-derived CDR1 and CDR2 are LGHDT and YNNKEL (reference sequence). The CDR3 region has the DNA TGTGCCAGCAGTGGACAGGTCGAGTCACCCCTCCACTTT. Translating it yields CASSGQVESPLHF.

The J gene is TRBJ1-1, the V gene TRBV2, with 10 bases that match TRBD1. After removal of 8 bases from V and 4 bases from J, the junction contained 1 base not matched to a gene. The germline V gene has CDR1 SNHLY and CDR2 FYNNEI. There are 12 residues in the CDR3. The CDR3 loop reads CASGDRGTEAFF. CDR3 sequence (DNA): TGTGCCAGCGGGGACAGGGGCACTGAAGCTTTCTTT. Combining the CDR3 with reference TRBV2 and TRBJ1-1 gives the whole variable domain EPEVTQTPSHQVTQMGQEVILRCVPISNHLYFYWYRQILGQKVEFLVSFYNNEISEKSEIFDDQFSVERPDGSNFTLKIRSTKLEDSAMYFCASGDRGTEAFFGQGTRLTVV.

The V call is TRBV2, the J call TRBJ1-2; TRBD1 agrees at 8 bases. This CDR3 region has 14 residues. Germline trimming cut 5 bases from V and 8 bases from J; bases unmatched to any gene: 10. In germline, CDR1 is SNHLY, CDR2 FYNNEI. CDR3: CASSPVDRGEGYTF. As DNA, the CDR3 is TGTGCCAGCAGTCCGGTCGACAGGGGAGAGGGCTACACCTTC. The full variable domain, its missing parts supplied by reference TRBV2 and TRBJ1-2, is EPEVTQTPSHQVTQMGQEVILRCVPISNHLYFYWYRQILGQKVEFLVSFYNNEISEKSEIFDDQFSVERPDGSNFTLKIRSTKLEDSAMYFCASSPVDRGEGYTFGSGTRLTVV.

This clone was seen ten or more times. The chain joins TRBV14 to TRBJ1-4; D remains ambiguous. CDR1 and CDR2 (germline): SGHDN, FVKESK. Trimming cost V 3 bases and J 5 bases, with 10 bases left between them. The CDR3 is 14 amino acids. As DNA, the CDR3 is TGTGCCAGCAGCCAGGGAGCCAGAAATGAAAAACTGTTTTTT. The encoded protein is CASSQGARNEKLFF. Full variable domain (rest looked up from reference TRBV14 and TRBJ1-4): EAGVTQFPSHSVIEKGQTVTLRCDPISGHDNLYWYRRVMGKEIKFLLHFVKESKQDESGMPNNRFLAERTGGTYSTLKVQPAELEDSGVYFCASSQGARNEKLFFGSGTQLSVL.

This clone was observed a few times. V and J are TRBV29-1 and TRBJ1-1; no definite D call. This CDR3 region has 15 residues. The V gene lost 6 bases and the J gene lost 0 bases, with 17 bases spanning the gap. The germline gives CDR1 SQVTM, CDR2 ANQGSEA. CDR3 sequence (DNA): TGCAGCGTCAGATTCAGGTTGAGTCTGAACACTGAAGCTTTCTTT. Its protein product is CSVRFRLSLNTEAFF.

The CDR3 is CASSDHTGGTDTQYF. DNA of the CDR3: TGTGCCAGCAGTGATCATACAGGAGGCACAGATACGCAGTATTTT. This sequence joins TRBV25-1 and TRBJ2-3; D possibly corresponds to TRBD1 (5 bases). Trimming left V 3 bases short and J 1 base short, with 11 bases between. CDR1 MGHDK and CDR2 SYGVNS come from the germline V gene. This CDR3 has 15 residues.

The rearrangement joins TRBV11-3 to TRBJ2-3, with TRBD1 matching over 7 bases. Germline-derived CDR1 and CDR2 are SGHNT and YENEEA. The ends lost 0 bases at V and 8 bases at J; junction bases unmatched: 8. The CDR3 covers 15 residues. In DNA, the CDR3 is TGTGCCAGCAGCTTAGAGGGCTCGAGGGACAGTACGCAGTATTTT. This sequence encodes CASSLEGSRDSTQYF.

This clone came up a few times. The rearrangement joins TRBV2 to TRBJ1-2, with D unclear. Germline values: CDR1 SNHLY, CDR2 FYNNEI. The CDR3 is 13 amino acids. V shed 6 bases and J shed 8 bases, with 16 bases lying between them. The CDR3 DNA reads TGTGCCAGCAGGAAGGATAGCTCGTGGGGCTACACCTTC. Its protein is CASRKDSSWGYTF.

This chain uses TRBV4-1 with TRBJ1-1; the D gene is possibly TRBD1 (6 bases). The germline V and J ends were trimmed by 4 bases and 3 bases, with 12 bases remaining between them. CDR1 is MGHRA, CDR2 YSYEKL, per germline. The CDR3 consists of 14 residues. The CDR3 sequence: CASSRLTGYTEAFF. The CDR3 nucleotides read TGCGCCAGCAGCCGCCTCACAGGGTACACTGAAGCTTTCTTT.

This clone was recorded a few times. The chain recombines TRBV19 with TRBJ1-5, with TRBD1 as a possible D gene (5 bases). Trimming removed 7 bases from V and 4 bases from J, with 17 bases in between. CDR3 length: 15 residues. Germline V gives CDR1 LNHDA, CDR2 SQIVND (reference sequence). CDR3 region: CASTHYDSPNQPQHF. The CDR3 nucleotides are TGTGCCAGTACTCATTATGACAGCCCTAATCAGCCCCAGCATTTT. Full variable domain (outside the CDR3, taken from reference TRBV19 and TRBJ1-5): DGGITQSPKYLFRKEGQNVTLSCEQNLNHDAMYWYRQDPGQGLRLIYYSQIVNDFQKGDIAEGYSVSREKKESFPLTVTSAQKNPTAFYLCASTHYDSPNQPQHFGDGTRLSIL.

CDR3 protein: CASGIARGGPNYGYTF. For the CDR3, the DNA is TGTGCCAGCGGGATCGCCCGGGGAGGCCCTAACTATGGCTACACCTTC. The rearrangement uses TRBV7-9 and TRBJ1-2; D call uncertain. The CDR3 runs to 16 residues. Looked up from germline, CDR1 is SEHNR and CDR2 is FQNEAQ (reference sequence). V gave up 8 bases and J gave up 0 bases, with 19 bases separating them.

This clone was picked up a small number of times. CDR3 amino acids: CSVERGGTYNEQFF. In DNA, the CDR3 is TGCAGCGTTGAACGGGGGGGGACCTACAATGAGCAGTTCTTC. The chain is built from TRBV29-1 and TRBJ2-1; 8 bases line up with TRBD2. J gave up 2 bases and V 2 bases, and 2 bases lay outside the gene matches. Germline CDR1 reads SQVTM; CDR2 reads ANQGSEA. There are 14 residues in the CDR3.